This entry lists 26 T cell receptor beta chains sequenced from one sample in a study of low-dose radiotherapy and immunotherapy resistance in tumors. cDNA synthesis used a TRAV/TRBV-specific primer set for both chains. Using a constant-region primer together with a V-primer adapter, TCRs were subjected to around 20 PCR cycles of amplification. TCRdb used MiXCR to reprocess the reads, holding one entry per CDR3 protein. The table lists 80,000 or so distinct CDR3 sequences, less than 20% of them singletons. Time point denoted: after trial treatment. As to treatment: LDRT plus nivolumab, ipilimumab, low-dose cyclophosphamide and aspirin (RACIN trial). The source material was PBMCs, sampled after low-dose radiotherapy plus immunotherapy. All receptors come from a male donor with prostate cancer.

The table lists this clonotype with many counts. The V call is TRBV19, the J call TRBJ2-5, with D unresolved. Germline CDR1 reads LNHDA; CDR2 reads SQIVND (reference sequence). The CDR3 has 14 amino acids. The germline V and J ends were trimmed by 10 bases and 5 bases, with 20 bases remaining between them. CDR3 protein: CATSGRSFGETQYF. DNA of the CDR3: TGTGCCACTTCCGGGCGGTCATTTGGGGAGACCCAGTACTTC.

This clonotype was observed at least ten times. The chain carries TRBV5-1 and TRBJ2-2, with D perhaps matching TRBD2 (6 bases). The CDR3 extends over 15 amino acids. Germline CDR1 SGHRS, CDR2 YFSETQ. The germline V and J ends were trimmed by 4 bases and 6 bases, with 16 bases remaining between them. The CDR3 DNA follows: TGCGCCAGCAGCCCTGAGCCCGGGGGTCCCGGGGAGCTGTTTTTT. This sequence encodes CASSPEPGGPGELFF.

This clonotype was seen many times. The rearrangement joins TRBV13 to TRBJ2-7; a possible D gene is TRBD2 (6 bases). There are 15 residues in the CDR3. Germline V gives CDR1 PRHDT, CDR2 FYEKMQ (reference sequence). The V gene lost 3 bases and the J gene lost 2 bases, with 14 bases spanning the gap. The CDR3 coding sequence is TGTGCCAGCAGCTTGTTACTAGCCCCCCCCTACGAGCAGTACTTC. As protein: CASSLLLAPPYEQYF.

As to this clonotype: A much bigger clone sits one base away, suggesting this may be a read error. The CDR3 carries no conserved terminal phenylalanine or tryptophan, so it likely arises from a read error. The V and J genes are TRBV27 and TRBJ2-5; possibly TRBD2 for D (5 bases). Trimming pared 6 bases from V and 5 bases from J, leaving 13 bases between. CDR1 and CDR2 (germline): MNHEY, SMNVEV (reference sequence). The CDR3 extends over 13 amino acids. The CDR3 DNA reads TGTGCCAGCAGGCAGAGGGCGAGGGAGACCCAGTACTAC. It codes for CASRQRARETQYY.

As for this clonotype: This likely reflects a read error, since a far larger clone is one base away. The rearrangement uses TRBV20-1 and TRBJ2-1, with TRBD2 matching 8 bases. The J call may be wrong; the DNA end is better matched by TRBJ2-7. The CDR3 covers 18 residues. From germline, CDR1 is DFQATT and CDR2 SNEGSKA (reference sequence). CDR3 nucleotide sequence: TGCAGTGCGCTATCGGACGGTAGCGGGATGGCCAGGAGCTACGAGCAGTACTTC. It is translated as CSALSDGSGMARSYEQYF.

This CDR3 reads CASSASQGYGYTF. The CDR3 DNA reads TGTGCCAGCAGTGCTAGCCAGGGATATGGCTACACCTTC. The chain employs TRBV6-1 and TRBJ1-2; TRBD1 might be the D (5 bases). V dropped 4 bases and J dropped 5 bases, with 11 bases sitting between them. CDR3 length: 13 amino acids. Germline loops: CDR1 MNHNS, CDR2 SASEGT.

This clonotype was detected many times. The chain links TRBV14 to TRBJ2-7; D gene ambiguous. Trimming left V 0 bases short and J 4 bases short, with 4 bases between. The CDR3 contains 12 residues. CDR1 is SGHDN, CDR2 FVKESK, per germline. The CDR3 DNA reads as TGTGCCAGCAGCCAAGACAGGTACGAGCAGTACTTC. Residues: CASSQDRYEQYF.

This clonotype appeared many times. This chain links TRBV18 with TRBJ2-1; 10 bases are shared with TRBD1. The CDR3 spans 17 residues. From germline, CDR1 is KGHSH and CDR2 LQKENI. Trimming at V came to 2 bases and at J to 7 bases, leaving 11 bases not matched to a gene. The chain's CDR3 is CASSPGQGERFTNEQFF. The DNA of the CDR3 is TGTGCCAGCTCACCAGGACAGGGGGAACGGTTCACGAATGAGCAGTTCTTC.

There are many counts of this clonotype. V and J are TRBV5-8 and TRBJ2-7; 7 nucleotides line up with TRBD1. J gave up 2 bases and V 4 bases, and 9 bases lay outside the gene matches. Germline loops: CDR1 SGHTS, CDR2 YDEGEE. CDR3 length: 15 residues. The CDR3 loop reads CASSRWRTGTYEQYF. For the CDR3, the DNA is TGTGCCAGCAGCCGATGGCGGACAGGAACCTACGAGCAGTACTTC.

The table lists this clonotype with many counts. This chain joins TRBV7-2 and TRBJ2-7; D is perhaps TRBD2 (6 bases). The CDR3 has 15 amino acids. Germline CDR1 is SGHTA and CDR2 is FQGNSA. Trimming took 5 bases from V and 4 from J, leaving 18 bases between them. CDR3 protein: CASSPEGTKYYEQYF. In DNA, the CDR3 is TGTGCCAGCAGCCCGGAGGGCACTAAATATTACGAGCAGTACTTC.

The table lists this clonotype with many counts. The genes are TRBV20-1 and TRBJ2-2; D is perhaps TRBD1 or TRBD2 (5 bases each). V shed 5 bases and J shed 1 base, with 11 bases lying between them. The CDR3 consists of 14 residues. The germline V gene encodes CDR1 DFQATT and CDR2 SNEGSKA (reference sequence). The CDR3 is CSALGRWNTGELFF. The CDR3 DNA reads TGCAGTGCTCTGGGACGGTGGAACACCGGGGAGCTGTTTTTT.

Many counts were recorded for this clonotype. The genes are TRBV7-2 and TRBJ1-5; D not certain. Germline-derived CDR1 and CDR2 are SGHTA and FQGNSA. The V end was cut by 1 base, the J end by 6 bases, with 10 bases between. CDR3 length: 14 amino acids. Here the CDR3 reads CASSLGVEVQPQHF. For the CDR3, the DNA is TGTGCCAGCAGCTTAGGGGTTGAAGTTCAGCCCCAGCATTTT.

This clonotype was detected ten times or more. In DNA, the CDR3 is TGTGCCAGCAGGTCACTAGCGGGAGGGCCCGGGGAGCTGTTTTTT. Amino acids: CASRSLAGGPGELFF. This chain links TRBV6-5 with TRBJ2-2; 13 bases align to TRBD2. Germline V gives CDR1 MNHEY, CDR2 SVGAGI. Trimming took 6 bases from V and 6 from J; bases not matched to a gene: 4. The CDR3 is made up of 15 amino acids.

This clonotype was seen at least ten times. The rearrangement uses TRBV4-1 and TRBJ2-7; D is ambiguous. Deletions cut 0 bases from V and 2 bases from J, with 14 bases between. The CDR3 contains 16 residues. Germline V gives CDR1 MGHRA, CDR2 YSYEKL. CDR3 DNA sequence: TGCGCCAGCAGCCAAGACCCGCTGTTCTTAGCCTACGAGCAGTACTTC. Its translation: CASSQDPLFLAYEQYF.

The table lists this clonotype with many counts. The chain carries TRBV9 and TRBJ2-1, with 12 bases lining up with TRBD1. Germline V gene data show CDR1 as SGDLS and CDR2 as YYNGEE. After removal of 3 bases from V and 6 bases from J, the junction contained 7 bases not matched to a gene. The CDR3 is 16 residues long. The CDR3 spells CASSALGQGASNEQFF. Written as DNA, the CDR3 is TGTGCCAGCAGCGCCTTGGGACAGGGGGCGTCCAATGAGCAGTTCTTC.

This clonotype showed up many times. The V call is TRBV12-3 or TRBV12-4, the J call TRBJ2-7; no firm D call. Trimming stripped 6 bases from V and 7 bases from J, with 10 bases between. CDR3 size: 11 residues. The CDR3 loop reads CASSLIGEQYF. The CDR3 coding sequence is TGTGCCAGCAGCTTAATCGGAGAGCAGTACTTC.

Many counts were recorded for this clonotype. This chain connects TRBV4-1 to TRBJ2-7; tentative D call: TRBD1 (6 bases). V was pared by 0 bases and J by 6 bases, with 15 bases between. The CDR3 has 15 residues. Germline assignment: CDR1 MGHRA and CDR2 YSYEKL. CDR3 DNA sequence: TGCGCCAGCAGCCAAGATTGGTCAAGGGGGTCCGAGCAGTACTTC. As protein: CASSQDWSRGSEQYF.

In this sample, this clonotype turned up many times. The J gene is TRBJ1-3, the V gene TRBV20-1; maybe TRBD1 (5 bases). The germline V gene has CDR1 DFQATT and CDR2 SNEGSKA (reference sequence). V was cut by 6 bases and J by 4 bases, with 16 bases left in between. The length of the CDR3 is 14 residues. CDR3 DNA sequence: TGCAGTGCAACCCGGGGCCAGAAGGGAAACACCATATATTTT. This sequence encodes CSATRGQKGNTIYF.

The V and J genes are TRBV6-1 and TRBJ2-3; D is uncertain. With 7 bases removed from V and 0 bases from J, the gap between germline ends came to 14 bases. CDR3 length equals 15 residues. CDR1 and CDR2 (germline): MNHNS, SASEGT. Here the CDR3 DNA reads TGTGCCAGCACTTTAGACACCGCTAGCACAGATACGCAGTATTTT. This translates into CASTLDTASTDTQYF.

The CDR3 spells CASSLDSYTGELFF. The CDR3 DNA follows: TGTGCCAGCAGCTTAGACAGTTACACCGGGGAGCTGTTTTTT. This chain joins TRBV7-8 and TRBJ2-2; D gene uncertain. This CDR3 is 14 amino acids long. Germline V gene data show CDR1 as SGHVS and CDR2 as FQNEAQ. V was cut by 1 base and J by 3 bases, with 6 bases left in between.

This clonotype has at least ten counts. The chain uses TRBV7-8 and TRBJ1-5, with D hard to call. This CDR3 is built from 13 residues. V lost 6 bases and J 3 bases, leaving 9 bases between the germline ends. The germline CDR1 and CDR2 sequences are SGHVS and FQNEAQ. The CDR3 is CASSSGSNQPQHF. CDR3 DNA sequence: TGTGCCAGCAGTTCGGGGTCCAATCAGCCCCAGCATTTT.

This clonotype has a handful of counts. V usage is TRBV24-1 and J usage is TRBJ1-2; TRBD1 aligns across 7 bases. Germline CDR1 reads KGHDR; CDR2 reads SFDVKD. The CDR3 is made up of 13 amino acids. The V gene end was trimmed by 3 bases and the J gene end by 6 bases; junction bases not matched to a gene: 3. This CDR3 is CATSDGDSDGYTF. The CDR3 nucleotides are TGTGCCACCAGTGATGGGGACAGCGATGGCTACACCTTC.

J is TRBJ2-7 and V is TRBV20-1, with D possibly TRBD2 on 5 matching bases. Germline V gene data show CDR1 as DFQATT and CDR2 as SNEGSKA (reference sequence). V was clipped by 0 bases and J by 0 bases, with 15 bases between them. The CDR3 runs 16 residues. CDR3 sequence (DNA): TGCAGTGCTAGAGATACTGGGAGCAAAAGCTCCTACGAGCAGTACTTC. Its protein product is CSARDTGSKSSYEQYF.

Ten or more counts support this clonotype. V is TRBV12-3 or TRBV12-4 and J is TRBJ2-7; possible D gene TRBD1, 5 bases. The V gene lost 5 bases and the J gene lost 3 bases, with 11 bases spanning the gap. The CDR3 has 13 amino acids. CDR3 in DNA: TGTGCCAGCAGTCAGGGCAGAAACTACGAGCAGTACTTC. It is translated as CASSQGRNYEQYF.

This clonotype was observed at least ten times. The genes are TRBV5-1 and TRBJ2-3, with D perhaps given as TRBD1 or TRBD2 (6 bases each). The ends were cut back, 6 bases at V and 4 bases at J, with 12 bases in the middle. This CDR3 region has 13 residues. Germline CDR1 SGHRS, CDR2 YFSETQ. CDR3 in DNA: TGCGCCAGCAACTCAGGGGACTCAGATACGCAGTATTTT. Amino acids: CASNSGDSDTQYF. The whole variable domain, remainder taken from reference TRBV5-1 and TRBJ2-3, is KAGVTQTPRYLIKTRGQQVTLSCSPISGHRSVSWYQQTPGQGLQFLFEYFSETQRNKGNFPGRFSGRQFSNSRSEMNVSTLELGDSALYLCASNSGDSDTQYFGPGTRLTVL.

This clonotype was counted at least ten times. This chain links TRBV12-3 or TRBV12-4 with TRBJ2-1; 13 bases match TRBD2. The junction had 4 bases not matched to a gene; V was cut back by 2 bases and J by 9 bases. The CDR3 runs 15 residues. The CDR3 sequence: CASSLRTSGRGEQFF. The CDR3 DNA reads TGTGCCAGCAGTTTACGGACTAGCGGGAGAGGTGAGCAGTTCTTC.